These T cell receptor beta chains were read from a single sample in a study of T cell repertoires in cytomegalovirus infection. Each CDR3 protein is one row after TCRdb ran MiXCR on the reads. The table lists about 770,000 distinct CDR3 sequences, 25% to 30% of them singletons. No cognate antigen is known for these TCRs. The source material was cultured CD8+ T cells from PBMCs, sampled from culture after CMV antigen stimulation. Source of these receptors: a human donor in good health (CMV status not recorded). Some clones in this sample may be carry-over from other donors' samples. Each CDR3 is given with its conserved first and last residue. Each record gives: J gene, V gene, D gene, clone size, CDR3 DNA, CDR3 protein. D genes are given only for firm matches. Only some rows state a clone size, as once, few, many or a class for expanded clones.

J gene: TRBJ2-2; V gene: TRBV15; D gene: .; clone size: .; CDR3 DNA: TGTGCCACCGGAGGCCCCCCGGGCAGGATAAACACCGGGGAGCTGTTTTTT; CDR3 protein: CATGGPPGRINTGELFF
J gene: TRBJ1-3; V gene: TRBV4-1; D gene: .; clone size: .; CDR3 DNA: TGCGCCAGCAGCCAAGGACAGCTCTCTGGAAACACCATATATTTT; CDR3 protein: CASSQGQLSGNTIYF
J gene: TRBJ2-2; V gene: TRBV7-8; D gene: .; clone size: many; CDR3 DNA: TGTGCCAGCAGCCCGAAGAGCGGCAGCAGCACCGGGGAGCTGTTTTTT; CDR3 protein: CASSPKSGSSTGELFF
J gene: TRBJ2-1; V gene: TRBV7-9; D gene: TRBD1; clone size: few; CDR3 DNA: TGTGCCAGCAGCCCACCCCGGGACAGGGTCGACAATGAGCAGTTCTTC; CDR3 protein: CASSPPRDRVDNEQFF
J gene: TRBJ1-2; V gene: TRBV9; D gene: .; clone size: .; CDR3 DNA: TGTGCCAGCAGCGGCGGGACAATGGCTAACTATGGCTACACCTTC; CDR3 protein: CASSGGTMANYGYTF
J gene: TRBJ2-1; V gene: TRBV3-1; D gene: .; clone size: few; CDR3 DNA: TGTGCCAGCAGCCAAGCGAGTACCCAAGACAATGAGCAGTTCTTC; CDR3 protein: CASSQASTQDNEQFF
J gene: TRBJ1-1; V gene: TRBV4-1; D gene: .; clone size: once; CDR3 DNA: TGCGCCAGCAGCCAAGATGACCCAGGGGCTATCTTTCTGAAAGCTTTCTTT; CDR3 protein: CASSQDDPGAIFLKAFF
J gene: TRBJ2-7; V gene: TRBV7-2; D gene: TRBD2; clone size: .; CDR3 DNA: TGTGCCAGCAGCTTAGACCCCCTAGCGGGTTACGAGCAGTACTTC; CDR3 protein: CASSLDPLAGYEQYF
J gene: TRBJ2-5; V gene: TRBV28; D gene: .; clone size: few; CDR3 DNA: TGTGCCAGCAGTCCCTCGCTGGAGGGGGGGCCGGAGACCCAGTACTTC; CDR3 protein: CASSPSLEGGPETQYF
J gene: TRBJ1-5; V gene: TRBV4-1; D gene: .; clone size: once; CDR3 DNA: TGTGCCAGCAGCCAAGATCTCCCAGAGGACCATCAGCCCCAGCATTTT; CDR3 protein: CASSQDLPEDHQPQHF
J gene: TRBJ1-1; V gene: TRBV27; D gene: .; clone size: few; CDR3 DNA: TGTGCCAGCAGTCCCTCTATGACCACTGAAGCTTTCTTT; CDR3 protein: CASSPSMTTEAFF
J gene: TRBJ2-1; V gene: TRBV27; D gene: .; clone size: many; CDR3 DNA: TGTGCCAGCAGTTCGGACCAAGCTATGGGCTCCTACAATGAGCAGTTCTTC; CDR3 protein: CASSSDQAMGSYNEQFF
J gene: TRBJ1-1; V gene: TRBV25-1; D gene: .; clone size: few; CDR3 DNA: TGTGCCAGCACTAAGGGGGGGGATACCACTGAAGCTTTCTTT; CDR3 protein: CASTKGGDTTEAFF
J gene: TRBJ1-5; V gene: TRBV12-3/TRBV12-4; D gene: .; clone size: few; CDR3 DNA: TGTGCCAGCAGCTTCTCGGGGGGCGCAGAACAGCCCCAGCATTTT; CDR3 protein: CASSFSGGAEQPQHF
J gene: TRBJ2-2; V gene: TRBV7-8; D gene: .; clone size: many; CDR3 DNA: TGTGCCAGCAAGGAGAACACCGGGGAGCTGTTTTTT; CDR3 protein: CASKENTGELFF
J gene: TRBJ1-1; V gene: TRBV7-9; D gene: .; clone size: few; CDR3 DNA: TGTGCCAGCAGCTTAGCCGGGGCAGTGAACACTGAAGCTTTCTTT; CDR3 protein: CASSLAGAVNTEAFF
J gene: TRBJ2-1; V gene: TRBV12-3/TRBV12-4; D gene: .; clone size: .; CDR3 DNA: TGTGCCAGCACCCGGGGTAGCGCGGACGAGCAGTTCTTC; CDR3 protein: CASTRGSADEQFF
J gene: TRBJ2-3; V gene: TRBV10-1; D gene: .; clone size: few; CDR3 DNA: TGCGCCAGCAGTGAGTCGATTGACCGGGCAGATACGCAGTATTTT; CDR3 protein: CASSESIDRADTQYF
J gene: TRBJ2-5; V gene: TRBV7-9; D gene: .; clone size: .; CDR3 DNA: TGTGCCAGCAGCTTAAACGAAGGTCAAGAGACCCAGTACTTC; CDR3 protein: CASSLNEGQETQYF
J gene: TRBJ2-7; V gene: TRBV6-1; D gene: .; clone size: few; CDR3 DNA: TGTGCCAGCAGTTGGGACCCCCGACAGTACTTC; CDR3 protein: CASSWDPRQYF
J gene: TRBJ1-6; V gene: TRBV7-2; D gene: TRBD1; clone size: many; CDR3 DNA: TGTGCCAGCAGCCCGAAGACAGGGTTATACAATTCACCCCTCCACTTT; CDR3 protein: CASSPKTGLYNSPLHF
J gene: TRBJ1-2; V gene: TRBV20-1; D gene: TRBD1; clone size: .; CDR3 DNA: TGCAGTGCGAGAGGACAGGGGGCGGACTATGGCTACACCTTC; CDR3 protein: CSARGQGADYGYTF
J gene: TRBJ2-6; V gene: TRBV10-3; D gene: TRBD1; clone size: .; CDR3 DNA: TGTGCCATTCGGGACAGGGGTCTGGGGGGTGGGGCCAACGTCCTGACTTTC; CDR3 protein: CAIRDRGLGGGANVLTF
J gene: TRBJ2-5; V gene: TRBV12-3/TRBV12-4; D gene: .; clone size: .; CDR3 DNA: TGTGCCAGCAGTTTTTCTTTAGAGACCCAGTACTTC; CDR3 protein: CASSFSLETQYF
J gene: TRBJ1-2; V gene: TRBV15; D gene: TRBD1; clone size: few; CDR3 DNA: TGTGCCACCAGCACCAAACGACAGGGGCTCTATGGCTACACCTTC; CDR3 protein: CATSTKRQGLYGYTF
J gene: TRBJ2-1; V gene: TRBV9; D gene: TRBD1; clone size: .; CDR3 DNA: TGTGCCAGCAGCGATACCGGGACAGCATTGGCTGAGCAGTTCTTC; CDR3 protein: CASSDTGTALAEQFF
J gene: TRBJ2-1; V gene: TRBV7-2; D gene: .; clone size: many; CDR3 DNA: TGTGCCAGCAGCTTCGGGGGGCCCAATGAGCAGTTCTTC; CDR3 protein: CASSFGGPNEQFF
J gene: TRBJ1-2; V gene: TRBV6-1; D gene: .; clone size: .; CDR3 DNA: TGTGCCAGCGCATCTCTCTTTCCCGGGGATGGCTACACCTTC; CDR3 protein: CASASLFPGDGYTF
J gene: TRBJ2-5; V gene: TRBV7-3; D gene: TRBD2; clone size: .; CDR3 DNA: TGTGCCAGCAGCTTAGGCGATAGCGGGGCCCCTCAAGAGACCCAGTACTTC; CDR3 protein: CASSLGDSGAPQETQYF